This T cell receptor beta chain was identified in a study of regulatory T cells in long-lasting Graves disease. Time point given: newly diagnosed GD, antithyroid drugs for less than 3 months. Following extraction of RNA from PBMCs, that RNA was used to make the TCR library. Points from the study as a whole: Persistent-disease Graves' patients showed less TCR diversity than new cases.

With 6 bases removed from V and 4 bases from J, the gap between germline ends came to 9 bases. Germline V lookup: CDR1 MNHEY, CDR2 SMNVEV (reference sequence). The CDR3 loop spans 12 amino acids. Many counts were recorded for this clonotype. The antigen remains unidentified. Arm-PCR of CDR3 regions and iRepertoire HTBI primers were used to build TCR beta libraries. TCRdb called the multiplex PCR reads again in MiXCR, with one record for every CDR3 protein. Of 350,000 to 400,000 distinct CDR3 sequences listed, around 15% are singletons. The clonotype originates from a female donor with Graves disease. The sample was peripheral blood mononuclear cells (PBMCs), taken at new diagnosis, from a patient treated with antithyroid drugs. The rearrangement joins TRBV27 to TRBJ2-5; D may be TRBD1 (6 bases). CDR3 loop: CASSPDRETQYF. The DNA of the CDR3 is TGTGCCAGCAGCCCGGACAGAGAGACCCAGTACTTC.